This TCR beta chain was sequenced for a study of blood T cells in healthy people across ages. A remark on this clonotype: Its specificity is unknown.

Through a sample-barcoded 5' primer and a J-beta primer mix, a second PCR was run for roughly 7 to 12 cycles. TCRdb fed the 5' RACE reads into MiXCR, producing one record per CDR3 protein. The sample includes about 1.7 million distinct CDR3 sequences, under 30% of them seen just once. General observations from the study: CMV infection status of these donors was not known.

V lost 3 bases and J 11 bases, leaving 16 bases between the germline ends. This CDR3 is built from 13 residues. Looked up from germline, CDR1 is MDHEN and CDR2 is SYDVKM. Sequencing was done on a sample of blood. The sequence derives from a woman in her twenties or thirties in good health. The gene calls are TRBV28 and TRBJ2-5; the D is unclear. This chain's CDR3 is CASSLVADNEQYF. In DNA form, the CDR3 reads TGTGCCAGCAGTTTGGTGGCTGACAATGAGCAGTACTTC.